The clone carrying this T cell receptor (beta chain) turned up a few times. The antigen remains unidentified. The data are from a study of CD8+CD57+ T cells in acquired aplastic anemia. In the study overall: Mean DNA quantity obtained from sorted CD4+ and CD8+ cells was about 3 ug.

Study findings and constraints: Common to patients and controls were approximately 30 CD8+ CDR3 sequences.

V was clipped by 9 bases and J by 7 bases, with 15 bases between them. Germline values: CDR1 KGHDR, CDR2 SFDVKD. The CDR3 is made up of 13 amino acids. CD8+CD57+ cell expansion, shown by flow cytometry, had occurred in the patients selected for sequencing. The TCR beta profiling, which covered VDJ combination and CDR3 sequence, was carried out using genomic DNA as the template. TCRdb reanalysed the reads using MiXCR and keeps one entry per CDR3 protein. Of roughly 200,000 distinct CDR3 sequences listed, roughly 65% were seen once; the top ten hold 42%. The clonotype comes from a human donor with aplastic anemia. The V call is TRBV24-1, the J call TRBJ2-1; weak D call: TRBD1 (6 bases). Material: sorted CD4+, CD8+, or CD8+CD57+ T cells (not recorded which) from PBMCs. CDR3 in amino acids: CATEAQGINEQFF. DNA of the CDR3: TGTGCCACCGAGGCGCAGGGGATAAATGAGCAGTTCTTC.